This T cell receptor beta chain was profiled in a study of T cells after yellow fever vaccination. TCRdb re-analysed the 5' RACE reads in MiXCR, keeping a single row per CDR3 protein. The table shows roughly 150,000 distinct CDR3 sequences, with almost 7% occurring only once. Study results and caveats: Sorted repertoires could include abundant contaminating clonotypes from bulk cells. CD4 and CD8 compartments shared a small share of clonotypes. Clones from primary vaccination mostly reappeared after the booster (around 96% CD4, less than 90% CD8).

On this clonotype: Its antigen is not known.

Germline-derived CDR1 and CDR2 are SGHTA and FQGNSA. The CDR3 is 14 residues long. Trimming shortened V by 6 bases and J by 1 base, and 12 bases separated the two germline ends. This chain connects TRBV7-2 to TRBJ1-1; perhaps TRBD1 as D (5 bases). The sequence was collected from a man younger than 35 who received the YFV17D yellow fever vaccine. The starting material was CD4+ T cells sorted from PBMCs, obtained roughly 5 days after the first yellow fever vaccination. This chain's CDR3 is CASSRSGGNTEAFF. The CDR3 nucleotides read TGTGCCAGCAGTCGTAGCGGGGGGAACACTGAAGCTTTCTTT.